The present entry profiles one T cell receptor (beta chain) with its context. The sample comes from a study of T cell changes during pregnancy in multiple sclerosis. The protocol was immunoSEQ multiplex PCR, while the TCRdb copy is restricted to in-frame clones and leaves out a portion. The data show some 57,000 clones, roughly 89% seen once. The V and J ends lost 2 bases and 6 bases respectively, with 9 bases between them. This CDR3 spans 13 amino acids. Germline-derived CDR1 and CDR2 are SGHRS and YFSETQ. Sample: CD4+ T cells from peripheral blood mononuclear cells, taken after pregnancy. The rearrangement uses TRBV5-1 and TRBJ2-4; D not certain. This clonotype originated in a female donor in good health, enrolled as a control in a pregnancy study. The DNA for the CDR3 is TGCGCCAGCAGCTTCCGAATCGGAAACATTCAGTACTTC. Its protein is CASSFRIGNIQYF. The variable domain in full, completed from reference TRBV5-1 and TRBJ2-4, reads KAGVTQTPRYLIKTRGQQVTLSCSPISGHRSVSWYQQTPGQGLQFLFEYFSETQRNKGNFPGRFSGRQFSNSRSEMNVSTLELGDSALYLCASSFRIGNIQYFGAGTRLSVL.